These 18 T cell receptor beta chains were sequenced from one sample in a study of Ad26.COV2.S vaccination and SARS-CoV-2 variants. Treatment of the sample: about 20 received Ad26.COV2.S at low or high dose, single or two shots; about 5 received placebo; per-sample allocation not given. Day 63 following the first vaccine or placebo injection was when the samples were taken. Only in-frame clones appear in the TCRdb table, and some are missing; sequencing was by immunoSEQ multiplex PCR. The table records some 290,000 clones, 70% to 90% of them present only once. This specimen was peripheral blood, taken in a trial of Ad26.COV2.S vaccine versus placebo. The receptor source for this set is a person between 18 and 65 years old who received the Ad26.COV2.S COVID-19 vaccine or a placebo.

This clone was counted only a few times. The rearrangement uses TRBV7-8 and TRBJ2-7, with TRBD1 identical over 9 bases. The CDR3 covers 14 residues. The germline gives CDR1 SGHVS, CDR2 FQNEAQ. After removal of 5 bases from V and 2 bases from J, the junction contained 4 bases not matched to a gene. As DNA, the CDR3 is TGTGCCAGCAGCCTCCGGGACAGGGCCTACGAGCAGTACTTC. Amino acid sequence: CASSLRDRAYEQYF. The full variable domain, completed using reference TRBV7-8 and TRBJ2-7, is GAGVSQSPRYKVAKRGQDVALRCDPISGHVSLFWYQQALGQGPEFLTYFQNEAQLDKSGLPSDRFFAERPEGSVSTLKIQRTQQEDSAVYLCASSLRDRAYEQYFGPGTRLTVT.

The rearrangement uses TRBV4-3 and TRBJ2-3; no clear D. V dropped 0 bases and J dropped 2 bases, with 12 bases sitting between them. Germline V gene lookup returns CDR1 LGHNA and CDR2 YSLEER. CDR3 length equals 16 residues. The CDR3 coding sequence is TGCGCCAGCAGCCAAGATTGGGGTGCCCTCACAGATACGCAGTATTTT. Protein sequence: CASSQDWGALTDTQYF.

This CDR3 reads CASSERDRTDTQYF. The CDR3 DNA is TGTGCCAGCAGTGAGAGGGACAGGACAGATACGCAGTATTTT. V usage is TRBV6-1 and J usage is TRBJ2-3; 8 bases are a match to TRBD1. Germline V CDR1 and CDR2: MNHNS, SASEGT. This CDR3 is 14 amino acids long. J lost 3 bases, V lost 3 bases, and 2 bases had no gene match.

This rearrangement joins TRBV7-2 to TRBJ1-6; a weak D match, TRBD1 (6 bases). V lost 5 bases, J lost 8 bases, and 13 bases lay in between. The CDR3 covers 14 residues. Germline V gives CDR1 SGHTA, CDR2 FQGNSA. In DNA form, the CDR3 reads TGTGCCAGCAGCCCCGGGGGGGCGCATTCACCCCTCCACTTT. It is translated as CASSPGGAHSPLHF.

The chain has TRBV12-5 and TRBJ2-5; TRBD1 aligns across 10 bases. V gave up 2 bases and J gave up 5 bases; unmatched junction bases: 8. Per germline, CDR1 LGHNT and CDR2 FRNRAP. The CDR3 consists of 16 residues. The CDR3 sequence: CASGLMGTGVWETQYF. In DNA form, the CDR3 reads TGTGCTAGTGGTTTGATGGGGACAGGGGTTTGGGAGACCCAGTACTTC.

This chain links TRBV14 with TRBJ2-3; 8 nucleotides line up with TRBD2. Germline assignment: CDR1 SGHDN and CDR2 FVKESK. The CDR3 loop spans 14 amino acids. Losses at the gene ends were 4 bases for V and 4 bases for J; bases not matched to a gene: 4. The CDR3 sequence is CASSPGGAPDTQYF. CDR3 DNA: TGTGCCAGCAGCCCCGGGGGGGCCCCAGATACGCAGTATTTT.

V gene TRBV30 combines with J gene TRBJ1-6, with D perhaps TRBD1 (6 bases). There are 16 residues in the CDR3. Trimming took 2 bases from V and 10 from J, leaving 21 bases between them. CDR1 is GTSNPN and CDR2 is SVGIG in the germline V gene (reference sequence). CDR3 nucleotide sequence: TGTGCCTGGAGTCCTGTCGGAAGAAGGACAGCCTCACCCCTCCACTTT. This codes for CAWSPVGRRTASPLHF.

The chain joins TRBV19 to TRBJ1-2; 9 bases align to TRBD1. The V gene's germline CDR1 is LNHDA and CDR2 SQIVND (reference sequence). The CDR3 runs to 15 residues. The J segment lost 7 bases and the V segment lost 5 bases, leaving 11 bases of the junction unmatched. CDR3 residues: CASSFRQGERRGYTF. Here the CDR3 DNA reads TGTGCCAGTAGTTTTAGACAGGGGGAACGTCGTGGCTACACCTTC.

The CDR3 sequence is CASSLAAGGPAVEQFF. CDR3 in DNA: TGCGCCAGCAGCTTGGCCGCGGGGGGGCCGGCTGTTGAGCAGTTCTTC. The gene calls are TRBV5-1 and TRBJ2-1; 9 nucleotides line up with TRBD2. The CDR3 consists of 16 residues. Germline V gives CDR1 SGHRS, CDR2 YFSETQ. The junction had 10 bases not matched to a gene; V was cut back by 0 bases and J by 9 bases.

The chain is built from TRBV18 and TRBJ2-5; a possible D gene is TRBD1 (6 bases). The CDR3 has 16 residues. Germline CDR1 KGHSH, CDR2 LQKENI. Trimming shortened V by 6 bases and J by 3 bases, and 20 bases separated the two germline ends. In DNA, the CDR3 is TGTGCCAGCTCGACCTTAACAGGGAATTCGGAAGAGACCCAGTACTTC. Its protein product is CASSTLTGNSEETQYF.

The chain recombines TRBV5-1 with TRBJ2-7; D is undetermined. V gave up 0 bases and J gave up 6 bases, with 16 bases separating them. This CDR3 spans 15 amino acids. Germline CDR1 SGHRS, CDR2 YFSETQ. CDR3 residues: CASSLAARKVSEQYF. The CDR3 DNA reads TGCGCCAGCAGCTTGGCCGCCCGGAAGGTTAGCGAGCAGTACTTC.

The CDR3 DNA follows: TGTGCCACCAGCAGACTTCAGGGGGTGGGCTCCTACGAGCAGTACTTC. It is translated as CATSRLQGVGSYEQYF. This rearrangement joins TRBV15 to TRBJ2-7; 7 bases are a match to TRBD1. The germline gives CDR1 LNHNV, CDR2 YYDKDF (reference sequence). Trimming took 2 bases from V and 0 from J; bases not matched to a gene: 7. This CDR3 contains 16 residues.

The chain is built from TRBV6-2 or TRBV6-3 and TRBJ2-7; D possibly corresponds to TRBD1 (6 bases). The CDR3 loop spans 11 amino acids. Germline CDR1 is MNHEY and CDR2 is SVGEGT. The V gene lost 6 bases and the J gene lost 7 bases, with 10 bases spanning the gap. The CDR3, as DNA: TGTGCCAGCAGCGAAAGGGGGGAGCAGTACTTC. Translating it yields CASSERGEQYF.

The sample holds a few counts of this clone. This sequence joins TRBV9 and TRBJ2-1; a weak D match, TRBD1 (6 bases). Deletions cut 3 bases from V and 10 bases from J, with 17 bases between. Per germline, CDR1 SGDLS and CDR2 YYNGEE. This CDR3 region has 14 residues. Here the CDR3 DNA reads TGTGCCAGCAGCGCGGACAGTTGGGCAGGGGAGCAGTTCTTC. This gives the protein CASSADSWAGEQFF.

The genes are TRBV18 and TRBJ1-6, with 9 bases lining up with TRBD1. Germline trimming cut 6 bases from V and 7 bases from J; bases unmatched to any gene: 10. Germline loops: CDR1 KGHSH, CDR2 LQKENI. CDR3 length equals 16 residues. The CDR3 is CASSPLQGARNSPLHF. DNA of the CDR3: TGTGCCAGCTCCCCCCTACAGGGGGCTAGGAATTCACCCCTCCACTTT.

The chain combines TRBV6-5 with TRBJ2-7, with no clear D. CDR1 is MNHEY and CDR2 is SVGAGI in the germline V gene. CDR3 size: 14 residues. V was shortened by 0 bases and J by 3 bases, with 9 bases between the two germline ends. DNA of the CDR3: TGTGCCAGCAGTTACTCCCATTCCGGCTACGAGCAGTACTTC. It codes for CASSYSHSGYEQYF.

This chain joins TRBV9 and TRBJ2-3, with 10 bases that match TRBD1. Germline values: CDR1 SGDLS, CDR2 YYNGEE. Trimming cost V 0 bases and J 6 bases; bases outside gene matches: 7. CDR3 length: 16 amino acids. The CDR3 DNA reads TGTGCCAGCAGCGTAGGAGCGGGACAGGGGTCGGATACGCAGTATTTT. It is translated as CASSVGAGQGSDTQYF.

The genes are TRBV5-6 and TRBJ2-7; D is undetermined. Trimming cost V 3 bases and J 3 bases, with 7 bases left between them. Germline assignment: CDR1 SGHDT and CDR2 YYEEEE. This CDR3 has 12 residues. CDR3 coding DNA: TGTGCCAGCAGCTCTGAGATCTACGAGCAGTACTTC. This codes for CASSSEIYEQYF. The whole variable domain, filled in from reference TRBV5-6 and TRBJ2-7, reads DAGVTQSPTHLIKTRGQQVTLRCSPKSGHDTVSWYQQALGQGPQFIFQYYEEEERQRGNFPDRFSGHQFPNYSSELNVNALLLGDSALYLCASSSEIYEQYFGPGTRLTVT.